The clone carrying this TCR beta chain has only one observation. This sample was taken from a study of blood T cell repertoires in COVID-19. The CDR3 contains 17 residues. Germline V gives CDR1 SGHDN, CDR2 FVKESK. The junction had 10 bases not matched to a gene; V was cut back by 2 bases and J by 2 bases. Libraries were prepared by immunoSEQ multiplex PCR; TCRdb keeps only in-frame clonotypes and omits some of them. The sample lists 190,000 or so clones, almost 90% occurring once. This receptor was obtained from a man aged 45-65 years with acute or convalescent COVID-19. The chain links TRBV14 to TRBJ1-2; 8 bases align to TRBD1. Sequenced: peripheral blood. The CDR3 spells CASSQTGGRAVNYGYTF. The CDR3 DNA reads TGTGCCAGCAGCCAAACAGGGGGGCGCGCGGTGAACTATGGCTACACCTTC. The whole variable domain, filled in from reference TRBV14 and TRBJ1-2, reads EAGVTQFPSHSVIEKGQTVTLRCDPISGHDNLYWYRRVMGKEIKFLLHFVKESKQDESGMPNNRFLAERTGGTYSTLKVQPAELEDSGVYFCASSQTGGRAVNYGYTFGSGTRLTVV.